This TCR beta chain was documented in a study of T cells in Graves' hyperthyroidism and ophthalmopathy. In the case of this clonotype: Its antigen is not known. One end of the junction fails to match germline, which may point to a read error.

CDR3 length: 13 residues. Germline CDR1 reads DFQATT; CDR2 reads SNEGSKA (reference sequence). General study points: The blood repertoire included most of the expanded thyroid clonotypes above 0.001. Model predictions of ophthalmopathy came a median around 6.5 months before onset.

Each patient was aged 18 to 65 and had newly diagnosed hyperthyroidism of under 2 months' duration. Any patient presenting with uncontrolled infection, other autoimmune disease, pregnancy or lactation was left out. Using RNA transcripts as the source, TCR beta CDR3 regions were amplified. Initially, a first-round RT-PCR of the TCR CDR3 employed the HTBI primer set. TCRdb fed the multiplex PCR reads into MiXCR, producing one record per CDR3 protein. This sample has some 600,000 distinct CDR3 sequences; roughly 13% occur once, and the top ten carry more than 4.5%. V is TRBV20-1 and J is TRBJ1-1, with TRBD1 matching 8 bases. Material for sequencing was blood. This TCR derives from a woman younger than 45 with Graves' hyperthyroidism that later progressed to Graves' ophthalmopathy. CDR3 nucleotide sequence: TGCAGTGCGCCTGGACAGGGCCCCACTGAAGCTTTGTTT. Its translation is CSAPGQGPTEALF.